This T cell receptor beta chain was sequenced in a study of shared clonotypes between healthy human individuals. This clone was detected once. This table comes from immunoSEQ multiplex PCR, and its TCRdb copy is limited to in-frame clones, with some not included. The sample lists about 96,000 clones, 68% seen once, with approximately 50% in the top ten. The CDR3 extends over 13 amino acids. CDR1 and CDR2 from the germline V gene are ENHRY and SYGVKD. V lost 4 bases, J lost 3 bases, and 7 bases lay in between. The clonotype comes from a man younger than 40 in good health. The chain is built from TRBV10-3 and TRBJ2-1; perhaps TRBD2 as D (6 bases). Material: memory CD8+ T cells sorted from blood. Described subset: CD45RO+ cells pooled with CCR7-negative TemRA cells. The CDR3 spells CAISVDYYNEQFF. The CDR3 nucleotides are TGTGCCATCAGTGTGGACTACTACAATGAGCAGTTCTTC.